This entry lists 12 T cell receptor beta chains sequenced from one sample in a study of T cell repertoires in aging, cancer and after chemotherapy. Peripheral blood genomic DNA, not sorted cells or RNA, was the template. Multiplex touch-down PCR with TRB-A/B primers amplified rearranged V-D-J TRB sequences. Via MiXCR, TCRdb re-called the multiplex PCR reads, giving one row per CDR3 protein. The sample holds approximately 3,100 distinct CDR3 sequences, about a third seen once. Sequenced input: blood. Source of these receptors: a human donor with a solid tumor.

By sample share, this clonotype is large. The J gene is TRBJ2-7, the V gene TRBV29-1, with 8 nucleotides matching TRBD1. Germline V gene data show CDR1 as SQVTM and CDR2 as ANQGSEA. The junction had 2 bases not matched to a gene; V was cut back by 1 base and J by 3 bases. The length of the CDR3 is 13 residues. CDR3 coding DNA: TGCAGCGTTGAAGGGACAGGGAACTACGAGCAGTACTTC. As protein: CSVEGTGNYEQYF.

This clonotype came up a few times. The chain uses TRBV6-2 or TRBV6-3 and TRBJ1-4; TRBD1 agrees at 7 bases. This CDR3 is built from 15 residues. Germline lookup yields CDR1 MNHEY and CDR2 SVGEGT. Trimming at V came to 5 bases and at J to 0 bases, leaving 3 bases not matched to a gene. CDR3 protein: CASSKDRPTNEKLFF. The CDR3 DNA follows: TGTGCCAGCAGTAAGGACAGGCCAACTAATGAAAAACTGTTTTTT.

About this clonotype itself: One end of the junction fails to match germline, which may point to a read error. This rearrangement joins TRBV19 to TRBJ1-2, with TRBD1 as a possible D gene (5 bases). Germline-derived CDR1 and CDR2 are LNHDA and SQIVND (reference sequence). This CDR3 region has 13 residues. For the CDR3, the DNA is TGTTCCAGTAGTATAGGGGCGCACTATGGCTACACCTTC. This encodes CSSSIGAHYGYTF.

V is TRBV20-1 and J is TRBJ2-1; D assignment may be TRBD1 or TRBD2 (5 bases each). This CDR3 comprises 14 residues. CDR1 is DFQATT and CDR2 is SNEGSKA in the germline V gene (reference sequence). V was trimmed by 5 bases and J by 8 bases, leaving 19 bases between them. DNA for the CDR3: TGCAGTGCTCTCCGGGACGCACGGGCTCATGAGCAGTTCTTC. Residues: CSALRDARAHEQFF.

This clonotype is categorized as medium-sized. The chain couples TRBV6-5 to TRBJ1-2; D is possibly TRBD1 (5 bases). CDR1 is MNHEY, CDR2 SVGAGI, per germline. V was shortened by 5 bases and J by 4 bases, with 23 bases between the two germline ends. The CDR3 covers 17 residues. The CDR3 reads CASSRGTERASGYGYTF. DNA of the CDR3: TGTGCCAGCAGTAGGGGCACCGAACGGGCTTCGGGCTATGGCTACACCTTC.

For the CDR3, the DNA is TGTGCCAGCAGCTTGCCCATGACAGGGGTCGTCCCCGGGGAGCTGTTTTTT. Its protein product is CASSLPMTGVVPGELFF. V and J are TRBV5-4 and TRBJ2-2, with TRBD1 identical over 8 bases. Germline CDR1 is SGHNT and CDR2 is YYREEE (reference sequence). V gave up 1 base and J gave up 6 bases; unmatched junction bases: 11. This CDR3 contains 17 residues.

This clonotype was recorded a few times. V gene TRBV19 combines with J gene TRBJ2-5; 8 bases line up with TRBD2. Germline V gives CDR1 LNHDA, CDR2 SQIVND (reference sequence). The CDR3 loop spans 16 amino acids. The trim removed 6 bases at V and 2 bases at J, leaving 11 bases unmatched. The CDR3 loop reads CASSYQGVAGQETQYF. DNA of the CDR3: TGTGCCAGTAGCTACCAGGGAGTAGCGGGACAAGAGACCCAGTACTTC.

This clonotype was seen a handful of times. The J gene is TRBJ2-7, the V gene TRBV12-3 or TRBV12-4, with TRBD2 as a possible D gene (5 bases). V was cut by 3 bases and J by 2 bases, with 11 bases left in between. The CDR3 runs 14 residues. In DNA, the CDR3 is TGTGCCAGCAGTTTCGGGGTATCGACCTACGAGCAGTACTTC. Protein sequence: CASSFGVSTYEQYF.

This clonotype appeared a single time. V usage is TRBV11-2 and J usage is TRBJ2-1, with TRBD1 matching over 7 bases. The trim removed 5 bases at V and 10 bases at J, leaving 11 bases unmatched. The CDR3 is 14 residues long. Germline-derived CDR1 and CDR2 are SGHAT and FQNNGV. CDR3 sequence (DNA): TGTGCCAGCAGCCTAGGGCGTCAGGGGGTCGAGCAGTTCTTC. Its protein product is CASSLGRQGVEQFF. Using reference TRBV11-2 and TRBJ2-1 for the parts outside the CDR3, the full variable domain is EAGVAQSPRYKIIEKRQSVAFWCNPISGHATLYWYQQILGQGPKLLIQFQNNGVVDDSQLPKDRFSAERLKGVDSTLKIQPAKLEDSAVYLCASSLGRQGVEQFFGPGTRLTVL.

This clonotype has only one observation. The rearrangement joins TRBV20-1 to TRBJ2-5, with D tentatively TRBD1 or TRBD2 (5 bases each). V shed 6 bases and J shed 0 bases, with 17 bases lying between them. Germline V gene lookup returns CDR1 DFQATT and CDR2 SNEGSKA (reference sequence). The CDR3 extends over 15 amino acids. The CDR3: CSAPPGHSYQETQYF. The CDR3 DNA reads TGCAGTGCCCCCCCGGGGCATTCTTACCAAGAGACCCAGTACTTC.

This clonotype has just a few counts. The J gene is TRBJ1-6, the V gene TRBV6-2 or TRBV6-3; the match to TRBD1 covers 11 bases. This CDR3 is 15 amino acids long. CDR1 and CDR2 (germline): MNHEY, SVGEGT. V was pared by 8 bases and J by 7 bases, with 7 bases of the junction left unmatched. CDR3 DNA: TGTGCCAGCCGGACAGGGGGCTTTGAGAATTCACCCCTCCACTTT. Encoded protein: CASRTGGFENSPLHF.

The chain uses TRBV19 and TRBJ1-1; 7 nucleotides line up with TRBD1. The CDR3 runs to 13 residues. V lost 5 bases to trimming and J lost 5 bases; unmatched junction nucleotides: 5. CDR1 is LNHDA and CDR2 is SQIVND in the germline V gene (reference sequence). CDR3 region: CASSSGGNTEAFF. CDR3 DNA sequence: TGTGCCAGTAGTTCAGGGGGAAATACTGAAGCTTTCTTT.